This T cell receptor beta chain was captured by sequencing in a study of blood T cell repertoires in COVID-19. Looking at the study overall: Researchers got acute and convalescent COVID-19 samples from the United States, Italy and Spain. T cells, B-cell-depleted T cells, or PBMCs supplied cDNA or gDNA.

This CDR3 comprises 15 residues. Between the trimmed V and J ends, which lost 6 bases and 1 base, there was a span of 15 bases. Per germline, CDR1 WSHSY and CDR2 SAAADI. Generated by immunoSEQ multiplex PCR, the TCRdb table keeps only in-frame clones and is missing some. The sample contains 43,000 or so clones, 86% of which appear only once. The clonotype was recovered from a man aged 55 to 69 with active COVID-19. Material: peripheral blood. The rearrangement joins TRBV10-2 to TRBJ2-5; no firm D call. The CDR3 region has the DNA TGCGCCAGCAGCCAAAGACTCCTACCCCAAGAGACCCAGTACTTC. The encoded protein is CASSQRLLPQETQYF.